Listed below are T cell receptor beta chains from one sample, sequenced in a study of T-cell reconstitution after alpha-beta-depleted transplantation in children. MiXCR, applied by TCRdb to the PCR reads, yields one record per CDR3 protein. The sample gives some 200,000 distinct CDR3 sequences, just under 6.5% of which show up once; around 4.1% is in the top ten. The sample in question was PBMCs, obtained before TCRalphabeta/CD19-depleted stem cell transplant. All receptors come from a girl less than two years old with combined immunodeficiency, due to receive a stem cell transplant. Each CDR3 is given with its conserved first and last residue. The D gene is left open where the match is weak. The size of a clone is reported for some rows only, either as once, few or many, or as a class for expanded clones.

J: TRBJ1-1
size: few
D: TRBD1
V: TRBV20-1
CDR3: CSARDGTGGNTEAFF
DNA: TGCAGTGCTAGAGATGGGACAGGGGGCAACACTGAAGCTTTCTTT

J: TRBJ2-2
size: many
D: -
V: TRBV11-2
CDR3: CASSLDSLPLNTGELFF
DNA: TGTGCCAGCAGCTTAGACAGTTTACCTCTGAACACCGGGGAGCTGTTTTTT

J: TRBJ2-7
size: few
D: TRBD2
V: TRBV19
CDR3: CASSIAGGAVYEQYF
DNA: TGTGCCAGTAGTATTGCGGGGGGCGCCGTCTACGAGCAGTACTTC

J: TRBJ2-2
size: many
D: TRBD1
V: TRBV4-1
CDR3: CASSQESGGAVSGELFF
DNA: TGCGCCAGCAGCCAGGAATCAGGGGGCGCAGTCAGCGGGGAGCTGTTTTTT

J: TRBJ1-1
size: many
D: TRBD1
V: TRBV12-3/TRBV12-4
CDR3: CASRYWPGQGAMNTEAFF
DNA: TGTGCCAGCAGATACTGGCCGGGACAGGGGGCAATGAACACTGAAGCTTTCTTT

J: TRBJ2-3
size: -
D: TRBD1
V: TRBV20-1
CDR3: CSASRQGPTDTQYF
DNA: TGCAGTGCTAGCCGACAGGGGCCCACAGATACGCAGTATTTT

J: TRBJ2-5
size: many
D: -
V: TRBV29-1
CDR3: CSVVPRLGGSRETQYF
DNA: TGCAGCGTTGTTCCGCGACTAGGGGGTTCCAGGGAGACCCAGTACTTC

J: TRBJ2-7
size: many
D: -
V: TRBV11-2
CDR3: CASSADRYFSYEQYF
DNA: TGTGCCAGCAGCGCAGACAGGTACTTCTCCTACGAGCAGTACTTC

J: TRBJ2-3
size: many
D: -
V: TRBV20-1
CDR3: CSAGEADTQYF
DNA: TGCAGTGCTGGGGAAGCAGATACGCAGTATTTT

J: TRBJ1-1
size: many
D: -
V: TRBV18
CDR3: CASSPDRSYTEAFF
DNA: TGTGCCAGCTCACCCGACAGATCGTACACTGAAGCTTTCTTT

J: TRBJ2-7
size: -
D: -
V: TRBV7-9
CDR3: CASSSASLYEQYF
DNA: TGTGCCAGCAGCTCCGCTTCTCTATACGAGCAGTACTTC

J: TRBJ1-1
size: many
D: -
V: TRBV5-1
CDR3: CASSSLTGTEEYGTEAFF
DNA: TGCGCCAGCAGCTCGTTAACAGGGACGGAGGAGTACGGCACTGAAGCTTTCTTT

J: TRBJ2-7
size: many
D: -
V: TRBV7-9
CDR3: CASSRLEGVYYEQYF
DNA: TGTGCCAGCAGCCGCCTGGAAGGGGTCTACTACGAGCAGTACTTC

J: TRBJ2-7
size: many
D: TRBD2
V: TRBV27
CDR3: CASSFYGQAGQRYEQYF
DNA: TGTGCCAGCAGTTTTTATGGCCAAGCGGGGCAACGTTACGAGCAGTACTTC